This T cell receptor (beta chain) was documented in a study of CD8 T cells in ankylosing spondylitis. Overall study results and limits: Within ankylosing spondylitis blood, a TCR beta motif made up of roughly eight highly homologous variants appeared to be characteristic.

Each CDR3 protein is one row after TCRdb ran MiXCR on the 5' RACE reads. The profile shows more than 400,000 distinct CDR3 sequences, approximately 5.3% of them singletons. To note about this clonotype: Its specificity is unknown. A single base separates this from a much larger clone, so it may be a read error.

Sequenced material: blood, either unsorted or a sorted T cell fraction (not recorded which). This sequence was found in a male donor with ankylosing spondylitis.

CDR3 protein: CSAWGQNTVTQYF. The DNA of the CDR3 is TGCAGTGCTTGGGGACAAAACACAGTTACGCAGTATTTT. This sequence joins TRBV20-1 and TRBJ2-3, with D perhaps matching TRBD1 (6 bases). CDR3 length: 13 residues. Per germline, CDR1 DFQATT and CDR2 SNEGSKA (reference sequence).